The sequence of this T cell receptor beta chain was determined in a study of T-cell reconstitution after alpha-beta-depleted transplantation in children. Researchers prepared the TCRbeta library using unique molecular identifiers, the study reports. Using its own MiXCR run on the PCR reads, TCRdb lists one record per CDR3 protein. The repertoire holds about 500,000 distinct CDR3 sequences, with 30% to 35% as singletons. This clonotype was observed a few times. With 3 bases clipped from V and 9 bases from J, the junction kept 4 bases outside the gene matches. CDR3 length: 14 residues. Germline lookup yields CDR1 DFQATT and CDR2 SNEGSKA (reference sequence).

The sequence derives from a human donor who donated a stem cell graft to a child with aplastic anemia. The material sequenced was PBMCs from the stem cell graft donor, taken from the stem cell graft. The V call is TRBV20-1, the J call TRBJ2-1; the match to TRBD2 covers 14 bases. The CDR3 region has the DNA TGCAGTGCTAGGGGACTAGCGGGAGCAACTGAGCAGTTCTTC. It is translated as CSARGLAGATEQFF.